The 19 T cell receptor beta chains presented below share a single source sample, sequenced in a study of shared clonotypes between healthy human individuals. Profiling relied on immunoSEQ multiplex PCR, and the TCRdb table lists in-frame clones only, not all of them. Of about 680,000 clones listed, about three quarters are singletons. Sequencing input: memory CD4+ T cells sorted from blood. Subset reported: CD45RA-negative fraction. Source of these receptors: a woman in her 30s in good health.

J is TRBJ1-4 and V is TRBV15; D is perhaps TRBD1 (5 bases). Trimming removed 1 base at V and 7 bases at J, with 16 bases between. Germline V gene sequence: CDR1 LNHNV, CDR2 YYDKDF (reference sequence). The CDR3 consists of 16 residues. This CDR3 is CATSRAGGGEGEKLFF. DNA of the CDR3: TGTGCCACCAGCAGAGCCGGCGGGGGAGAAGGTGAAAAACTGTTTTTT.

Concerning this clone: Other DNA sequences in the same sample also yield this CDR3. The rearrangement links TRBV28 to TRBJ1-2, with a possible D match to TRBD1 (5 bases). The CDR3 length is 12 residues. Germline V gene data show CDR1 as MDHEN and CDR2 as SYDVKM. V was cut by 3 bases and J by 5 bases, with 7 bases left in between. CDR3 amino acids: CASSLGDYGYTF. The CDR3 DNA sequence: TGTGCCAGCAGTTTGGGGGATTATGGCTACACCTTC.

This sequence joins TRBV2 and TRBJ2-3; 8 nucleotides match TRBD1. This CDR3 is 14 amino acids long. Germline assignment: CDR1 SNHLY and CDR2 FYNNEI. Trimming removed 6 bases from V and 3 bases from J; junction bases left unmatched: 5. The CDR3 protein is CASRGRTGTDTQYF. CDR3 nucleotide sequence: TGTGCCAGCAGGGGGAGGACAGGGACAGATACGCAGTATTTT. The full variable domain, with the rest looked up from reference TRBV2 and TRBJ2-3, is EPEVTQTPSHQVTQMGQEVILRCVPISNHLYFYWYRQILGQKVEFLVSFYNNEISEKSEIFDDQFSVERPDGSNFTLKIRSTKLEDSAMYFCASRGRTGTDTQYFGPGTRLTVL.

This chain uses TRBV2 with TRBJ2-3, with 7 positions matching TRBD2. V dropped 6 bases and J dropped 3; count of bases not matched to a gene: 6. CDR1 and CDR2 (germline): SNHLY, FYNNEI. CDR3 length: 14 residues. The CDR3 nucleotides read TGTGCCAGCAGCCGGGACTATGATACAGATACGCAGTATTTT. Protein: CASSRDYDTDTQYF.

The gene calls are TRBV5-1 and TRBJ2-1; tentatively, D is TRBD1 or TRBD2 (6 bases each). The length of the CDR3 is 13 residues. Germline loops: CDR1 SGHRS, CDR2 YFSETQ. Trimming cost V 7 bases and J 3 bases, with 11 bases left between them. CDR3 residues: CASQGTGYNEQFF. The CDR3 nucleotides read TGCGCCAGCCAGGGGACTGGCTACAATGAGCAGTTCTTC.

The chain couples TRBV5-1 to TRBJ2-7; 12 bases are shared with TRBD2. The CDR3 consists of 16 residues. Trimming removed 5 bases from V and 4 bases from J; junction bases left unmatched: 10. The germline V gene encodes CDR1 SGHRS and CDR2 YFSETQ. CDR3 protein: CASSPATSGSGYEQYF. CDR3 bases: TGCGCCAGCAGTCCTGCGACTAGCGGGAGTGGTTACGAGCAGTACTTC.

This clone was detected a few times. J is TRBJ1-1 and V is TRBV2, with 7 nucleotides matching TRBD1. The germline gives CDR1 SNHLY, CDR2 FYNNEI. V trimming: 3 bases; J trimming: 1 base; junction bases outside the gene matches: 5. This CDR3 has 15 amino acids. CDR3 loop: CASSDPGQPNTEAFF. CDR3 sequence (DNA): TGTGCCAGCAGTGACCCGGGACAGCCGAACACTGAAGCTTTCTTT.

V is TRBV14 and J is TRBJ2-3; D uncertain. V gave up 1 base and J gave up 4 bases, with 9 bases separating them. The CDR3 runs 14 residues. Germline loops: CDR1 SGHDN, CDR2 FVKESK. The DNA for the CDR3 is TGTGCCAGCAGCCAAGTCGATGGCCCAGATACGCAGTATTTT. It codes for CASSQVDGPDTQYF.

This clone was observed a handful of times. The chain couples TRBV19 to TRBJ2-4; 16 bases match TRBD2. The V segment lost 4 bases and the J segment 8 bases; nucleotides outside the gene matches: 8. The germline CDR1 and CDR2 sequences are LNHDA and SQIVND (reference sequence). The CDR3 spans 17 residues. CDR3 in DNA: TGTGCCAGTAGTAACCCCGGGACTAGCGGGAGGGTGGACATTCAGTACTTC. Its translation: CASSNPGTSGRVDIQYF.

This clone appeared once. The chain's CDR3 is CASSPGTVYYGYTF. Written as DNA, the CDR3 is TGTGCCAGCTCACCGGGGACTGTTTACTATGGCTACACCTTC. The V gene is TRBV18, the J gene TRBJ1-2; TRBD1 is a possible D gene (5 bases). This CDR3 contains 14 residues. Between the trimmed V and J ends, which lost 3 bases and 3 bases, there was a span of 11 bases. Per germline, CDR1 KGHSH and CDR2 LQKENI.

This rearrangement joins TRBV5-5 to TRBJ2-2, with D possibly TRBD2 on 6 matching bases. Looked up from germline, CDR1 is SGHKS and CDR2 is YYEKEE (reference sequence). The V gene lost 5 bases and the J gene lost 0 bases, with 11 bases spanning the gap. This CDR3 is 15 amino acids long. The CDR3 DNA follows: TGTGCCAGCAGACTAGCCCTCCCGAACACCGGGGAGCTGTTTTTT. Encoded protein: CASRLALPNTGELFF.

V and J are TRBV7-9 and TRBJ2-7; D not certain. The germline V gene encodes CDR1 SEHNR and CDR2 FQNEAQ (reference sequence). The V end was cut by 2 bases, the J end by 0 bases, with 8 bases between. The CDR3 length is 14 residues. CDR3 coding DNA: TGTGCCAGCAGCTTAAGCCACAGCTCCTACGAGCAGTACTTC. Residues: CASSLSHSSYEQYF.

Note on this clone: Other nucleotide sequences in the sample specify the same CDR3. The chain carries TRBV5-6 and TRBJ2-1; D gene unclear. CDR3 length: 14 residues. Looked up from germline, CDR1 is SGHDT and CDR2 is YYEEEE. Trimming took off 0 bases at V and 5 bases at J, with 9 bases between the two ends. For the CDR3, the DNA is TGTGCCAGCAGCTTGGGTTTCTCAGACAATGAGCAGTTCTTC. Residues: CASSLGFSDNEQFF.

The gene calls are TRBV27 and TRBJ2-1, with 8 positions matching TRBD2. In germline, CDR1 is MNHEY, CDR2 SMNVEV (reference sequence). With V trimmed by 8 bases and J by 9 bases, 9 bases remained unmatched. The CDR3 contains 13 residues. The CDR3 protein is CASGGTSQAEQFF. The DNA for the CDR3 is TGTGCCAGCGGAGGGACTAGTCAGGCTGAGCAGTTCTTC.

V gene TRBV18 combines with J gene TRBJ1-5; D remains ambiguous. The CDR3 extends over 16 amino acids. V was shortened by 1 base and J by 0 bases, with 10 bases between the two germline ends. Looked up from germline, CDR1 is KGHSH and CDR2 is LQKENI. CDR3 DNA: TGTGCCAGCTCACCACAATCTGAGAATAGCAATCAGCCCCAGCATTTT. It encodes CASSPQSENSNQPQHF.

This chain joins TRBV6-5 and TRBJ2-7, with D uncertain. V lost 0 bases and J lost 3, with 12 bases in between. This CDR3 is built from 15 residues. Per the germline V gene, CDR1 is MNHEY and CDR2 is SVGAGI. CDR3 sequence (DNA): TGTGCCAGCAGTTACTCGATGGGGTTCGGCTACGAGCAGTACTTC. It encodes CASSYSMGFGYEQYF.

This clone has a handful of counts. V and J are TRBV5-4 and TRBJ2-2, with D tentatively TRBD2 (6 bases). This CDR3 has 13 residues. V gave up 2 bases and J gave up 9 bases, with 11 bases separating them. CDR1 is SGHNT and CDR2 is YYREEE in the germline V gene (reference sequence). This CDR3 reads CASSFGGGRELFF. The CDR3, as DNA: TGTGCCAGCAGCTTTGGGGGAGGCAGGGAGCTGTTTTTT.

The rearrangement uses TRBV5-6 and TRBJ2-5; no clear D gene. Germline values: CDR1 SGHDT, CDR2 YYEEEE. The ends were cut back, 0 bases at V and 5 bases at J, with 11 bases in the middle. This CDR3 spans 14 amino acids. CDR3: CASSLGAGPETQYF. In nucleotides, the CDR3 is TGTGCCAGCAGCTTGGGAGCCGGGCCCGAGACCCAGTACTTC.

The chain couples TRBV14 to TRBJ2-2; D unclear. Germline lookup yields CDR1 SGHDN and CDR2 FVKESK. CDR3 length: 18 amino acids. The V gene lost 1 base and the J gene lost 0 bases, with 15 bases spanning the gap. The CDR3 sequence: CASSQGPLGRPNTGELFF. CDR3 DNA sequence: TGTGCCAGCAGCCAAGGGCCACTCGGACGCCCGAACACCGGGGAGCTGTTTTTT. Full variable domain (outside the CDR3, taken from reference TRBV14 and TRBJ2-2): EAGVTQFPSHSVIEKGQTVTLRCDPISGHDNLYWYRRVMGKEIKFLLHFVKESKQDESGMPNNRFLAERTGGTYSTLKVQPAELEDSGVYFCASSQGPLGRPNTGELFFGEGSRLTVL.